This TCR beta chain was captured by sequencing in a study of blood T cell repertoires in COVID-19. On the study more broadly: Specimens from acute and convalescent COVID-19 originated in the United States, Italy and Spain. Sources were T cells, B-cell-depleted T cells, or PBMCs; the material itself was cDNA or gDNA.

The CDR3 totals 14 residues. Trimming took 7 bases from V and 0 from J, leaving 14 bases between them. CDR1 and CDR2 from the germline V gene are SGHRS and YFSETQ. Per the original data handling: The authors estimated nucleated cell counts from reference gene primer amplification. TCRdb's table, derived via immunoSEQ multiplex PCR, lists solely in-frame clones and lacks some. V, J and clone size reflect that table, while D and trimming were determined from the DNA. The sample yields a few hundred thousand clones, roughly 80% seen once. What was sequenced was peripheral blood. The rearrangement links TRBV5-1 to TRBJ2-7; possible D gene TRBD2, 6 bases. This TCR was sampled from a human donor in a cohort sampled during active COVID-19. CDR3 sequence reads: CASAPMGGSYEQYF. The CDR3 DNA follows: TGCGCCAGCGCCCCTATGGGAGGCTCCTACGAGCAGTACTTC.